This is a list of T cell receptor beta chains from one sample in a study of cytomegalovirus exposure and HLA in healthy donors. Here immunoSEQ multiplex PCR was the method, and the copy in TCRdb shows in-frame clones only, minus some. Here the sample spans roughly 250,000 clones, roughly 70% being singletons. The sequenced material came from PBMCs. The receptors were gathered from a female donor in good health and CMV-seronegative. The CDR3 runs from the conserved cysteine through the conserved F or W. Some rows have no size entry. The others give once, few or many, or a class for an expanded clone.

J gene | clone size | V gene | CDR3 protein
TRBJ2-5 | - | TRBV5-4 | CASSSGTSGKETQYF
TRBJ2-7 | once | TRBV6-1 | CASRTFGTGGWEQYF
TRBJ2-5 | few | TRBV29-1 | CSVGASGGQETQYF
TRBJ1-2 | - | TRBV5-6 | CASSSDRGHYGYTF
TRBJ2-5 | few | TRBV11-3 | CASSRSPGETQYF
TRBJ1-5 | - | TRBV28 | CASSLWQGAQPQHF
TRBJ2-7 | few | TRBV7-6 | CASSLGLAGAYEQYF
TRBJ2-1 | - | TRBV5-1 | CASSLSTSGSVYNEQFF
TRBJ2-5 | - | TRBV25-1 | CASSELAGEETQYF
TRBJ2-3 | few | TRBV5-1 | CASRNGGGTDTQYF
TRBJ2-1 | - | TRBV27 | CASRGVSDVGLGTRNEQFF
TRBJ2-5 | - | TRBV29-1 | CSVAASPGYGGGPQETQYF
TRBJ2-5 | - | TRBV28 | CASSSRTSGSGETQYF
TRBJ2-1 | - | TRBV11-3 | CASSPRTSGHNEQFF
TRBJ1-1 | - | TRBV6-1 | CTSNQGATEAFF
TRBJ1-5 | - | TRBV27 | CASRPAGYENQPQHF
TRBJ2-3 | - | TRBV12-5 | CASKSPTSTDTQYF
TRBJ2-7 | - | TRBV7-2 | CASSSGTGLEQYF
TRBJ1-2 | - | TRBV4-1 | CASSQDRNSMSWGYTF
TRBJ2-7 | - | TRBV5-1 | CASSLDSSPGEQYF
TRBJ1-1 | - | TRBV7-2 | CASSLQFSYTEAFF
TRBJ2-7 | - | TRBV4-1 | CASSQQDSLYEQYF
TRBJ2-5 | once | TRBV7-9 | CASSQDRVETQYF
TRBJ2-7 | once | TRBV2 | CASRSGIGYEQYF
TRBJ2-3 | - | TRBV15 | CATSRGGDWADTQYF
TRBJ1-6 | - | TRBV6-1 | CASTEGTGVSPLHF
- | - | TRBV27 | CASRILAGGLYEQYF
TRBJ2-5 | - | TRBV28 | CASSPGLAGARETQYF
TRBJ2-7 | - | TRBV11-2 | CASSSTSGSSYEQYF
TRBJ2-5 | - | TRBV5-1 | CASSFRGERETQYF
TRBJ2-1 | - | TRBV28 | CASSSPMGPYNEQFF
TRBJ2-7 | - | TRBV19 | CASSTALGNEQYF
TRBJ1-1 | - | TRBV2 | CASGDLRVYTEAFF
TRBJ1-1 | - | TRBV11-2 | CASSLYLGGARMNTEAFF
TRBJ1-4 | - | TRBV2 | CASSGGEATNEKLFF
TRBJ2-3 | - | TRBV7-6 | CASSPQYRVTDTQYF
TRBJ1-5 | - | TRBV5-1 | CASSRVGAAPQHF
TRBJ2-1 | - | TRBV28 | CASSFIRDRGNYNEQFF
TRBJ2-5 | - | TRBV7-9 | CASSLAASAQETQYF
- | few | TRBV27 | CASSKFSGYEQYF
TRBJ1-1 | - | TRBV25-1 | CASKGQNTEAFF
TRBJ2-7 | once | TRBV2 | CASSIDQRDGSYEQYF
TRBJ2-2 | few | TRBV28 | CASSLPSSGSPTGELFF
TRBJ1-3 | - | TRBV6-5 | CASSPTGGSGNTIYF
TRBJ2-5 | - | TRBV5-1 | CASSLGLNQETQYF
TRBJ1-2 | - | TRBV20-1 | CSVPGQGAYTF
TRBJ1-1 | - | TRBV5-1 | CASSLPGFGTEAFF
TRBJ2-7 | - | TRBV11-3 | CASSLLGGRGYYEQYF
TRBJ2-1 | - | TRBV27 | CASSLTGNEQFF
TRBJ2-3 | once | TRBV7-9 | CASSQTRGQDTDTQYF
TRBJ2-3 | once | TRBV2 | CASSGPLLGTDTQYF
TRBJ1-1 | - | TRBV18 | CASDPAGTNTEAFF
TRBJ1-2 | - | TRBV11-2 | CASSVSVQGTGANYGYTF
TRBJ2-7 | - | TRBV11-2 | CASSLDAGTGAYEQYF
TRBJ1-2 | few | TRBV9 | CASSVMGQGNYGYTF